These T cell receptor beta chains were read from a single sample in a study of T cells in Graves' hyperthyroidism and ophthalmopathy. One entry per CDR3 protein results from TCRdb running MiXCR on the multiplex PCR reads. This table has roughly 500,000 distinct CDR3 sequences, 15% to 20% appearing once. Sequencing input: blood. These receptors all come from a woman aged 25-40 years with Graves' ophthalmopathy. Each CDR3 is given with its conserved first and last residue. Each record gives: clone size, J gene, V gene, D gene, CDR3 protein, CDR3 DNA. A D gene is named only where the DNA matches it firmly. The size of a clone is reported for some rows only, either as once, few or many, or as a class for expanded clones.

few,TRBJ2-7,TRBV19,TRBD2,CASSVGLAAIEQYF,TGTGCCAGTAGTGTGGGACTAGCCGCGATCGAGCAGTACTTC
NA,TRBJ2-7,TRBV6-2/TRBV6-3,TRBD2,CASTDEREWDEQYF,TGTGCCAGCACCGATGAGCGGGAGTGGGACGAGCAGTACTTC
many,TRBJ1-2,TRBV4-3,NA,CASSQTFEINYGYTF,TGCGCCAGCAGCCAGACTTTCGAGATTAACTATGGCTACACCTTC
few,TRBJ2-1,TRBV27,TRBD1,CASSMTGDYNEQFF,TGTGCCAGCAGTATGACAGGGGACTACAATGAGCAGTTCTTC
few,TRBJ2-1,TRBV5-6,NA,CASSLSFIGGVNNEQFF,TGTGCCAGCAGCTTGTCTTTTATCGGAGGGGTGAACAATGAGCAGTTCTTC
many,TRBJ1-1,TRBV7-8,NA,CASSLRRGQNTEAFF,TGTGCCAGCAGCTTAAGGAGGGGACAGAACACTGAAGCTTTCTTT
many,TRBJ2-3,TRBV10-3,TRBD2,CAISWTSGRLTDTQYF,TGTGCCATCAGCTGGACTAGCGGGAGGTTAACAGATACGCAGTATTTT
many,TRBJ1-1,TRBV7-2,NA,CASSPNRGGTEAFF,TGTGCCAGCAGCCCAAACAGAGGGGGAACTGAAGCTTTCTTT
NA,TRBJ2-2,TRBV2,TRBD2,CASSVPQGSGATGELFF,TGTGCCAGCAGTGTTCCGCAGGGTAGCGGGGCCACCGGGGAGCTGTTTTTT
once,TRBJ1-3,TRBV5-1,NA,CASSLAEGTGNTIYF,TGCGCCAGCAGCTTGGCCGAGGGTACTGGAAACACCATATATTTT
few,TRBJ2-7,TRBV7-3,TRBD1,CASSKTGTGDTEQYF,TGTGCCAGCAGCAAAACCGGGACAGGGGATACCGAGCAGTACTTC
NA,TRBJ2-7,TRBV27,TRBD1,CASSYGDRGSYEQYF,TGTGCCAGCAGTTACGGGGACAGGGGCTCCTACGAGCAGTACTTC
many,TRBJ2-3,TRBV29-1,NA,CSVEDLDTQYF,TGCAGCGTTGAAGATTTGGATACGCAGTATTTT
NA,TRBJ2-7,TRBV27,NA,CASSPQGELYEQYF,TGTGCCAGCAGTCCCCAAGGGGAGTTGTACGAGCAGTACTTC
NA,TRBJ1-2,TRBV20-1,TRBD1,CSAYRGNYGYTF,TGCAGTGCTTACAGGGGCAACTATGGCTACACCTTC
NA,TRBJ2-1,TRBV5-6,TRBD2,CASSQDQFSGGINEQFF,TGTGCCAGCAGCCAAGATCAGTTCAGCGGGGGAATCAATGAGCAGTTCTTC
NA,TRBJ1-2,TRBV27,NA,CASSYQRGYGYTF,TGTGCCAGCAGCTATCAAAGGGGTTATGGCTACACCTTC